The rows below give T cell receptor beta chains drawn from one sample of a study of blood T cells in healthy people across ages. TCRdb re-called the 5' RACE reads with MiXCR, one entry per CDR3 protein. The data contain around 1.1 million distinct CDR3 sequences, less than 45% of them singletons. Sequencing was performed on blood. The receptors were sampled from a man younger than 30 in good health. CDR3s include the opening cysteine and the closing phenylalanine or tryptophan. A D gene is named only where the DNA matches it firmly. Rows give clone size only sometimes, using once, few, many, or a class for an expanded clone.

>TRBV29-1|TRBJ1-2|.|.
TGCAGCGAGACGCCCACCTACAGCCAAGGTAACTATGGCTACACCTTC
CSETPTYSQGNYGYTF
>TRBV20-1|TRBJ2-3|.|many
TGCAGTGCCTTCGAACTTTTGGGGTGGGCGAATACGCAGTATTTT
CSAFELLGWANTQYF
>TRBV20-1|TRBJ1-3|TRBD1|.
TGCAGTGCTCGCACCTATCCGACAGGGGCTGGAAACACCATATATTTT
CSARTYPTGAGNTIYF
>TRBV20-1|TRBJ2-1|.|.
TGCAGTGCTAGAGATCTGGGGGGGGCCTTGGACAATGAGCAGTTCTTC
CSARDLGGALDNEQFF
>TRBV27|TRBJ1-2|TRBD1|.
TGTGCCAGCAGTAACCCCAGGGGGCACGGCTATGGCTACACCTTC
CASSNPRGHGYGYTF
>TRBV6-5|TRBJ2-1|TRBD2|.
TGTGCCAGCAGTTTCCGGCGGGGGGTAAATGAGCAGTTCTTC
CASSFRRGVNEQFF
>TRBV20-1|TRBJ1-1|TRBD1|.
TGCAGTGCTAGAACAGGGGGCAACGCTGAAGCTTTCTTT
CSARTGGNAEAFF
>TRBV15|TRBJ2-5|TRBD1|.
TGTGCCGCTAAGCGCCTGATCCCAGGGGGACCATCACCCTTTATCCAAGAGACCCAGTACTTC
CAAKRLIPGGPSPFIQETQYF
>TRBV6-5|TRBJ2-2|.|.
TGTGCCAGCAGTTTAGCGTCGACAGTTGTCGGGGAGCTGTTTTTT
CASSLASTVVGELFF
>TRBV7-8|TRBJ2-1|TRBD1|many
TGTGCCAGCAGCTTATCCGGGACAGGGGCGGGGAATGAGCAGTTCTTC
CASSLSGTGAGNEQFF
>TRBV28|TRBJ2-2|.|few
TGTGCCAGCAGTTTAGTAAATAACGACCTAGTCTCCGGGGAGCTGTTTTTT
CASSLVNNDLVSGELFF
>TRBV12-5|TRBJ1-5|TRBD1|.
TGTGCTAGTGGCCCTCAGGGGGGATATCAGCCCCAGCATTTT
CASGPQGGYQPQHF
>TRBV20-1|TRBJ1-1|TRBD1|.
TGCAGTGCCCATGACAGGGTATCTTTCTTT
CSAHDRVSFF
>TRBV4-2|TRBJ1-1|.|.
TGTGCCAGCAGCCAAGATCAGGCAGCAGGGGAAGGCAGGTCTGAAGCTTTCTTT
CASSQDQAAGEGRSEAFF
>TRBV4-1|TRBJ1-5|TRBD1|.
TGCGACAGCAGCCATTTGACAGGGGGCGCTCTACAGCCCCAGCATTTT
CDSSHLTGGALQPQHF
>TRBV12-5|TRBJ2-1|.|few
TGTGCTAGTGGTTTGGTCCGGGACACCTCCTACAATGAGCAGTTCTTC
CASGLVRDTSYNEQFF
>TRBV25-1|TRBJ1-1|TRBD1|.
TGTGCCAGCAGTGATGTCAGGGGGCTAAACACTGAAGCTTTCTTT
CASSDVRGLNTEAFF
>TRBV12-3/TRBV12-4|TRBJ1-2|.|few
TGTGCCAGCAGTTTTTCGGTCCCCTACACCTTC
CASSFSVPYTF
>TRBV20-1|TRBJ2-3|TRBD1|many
TGCAGTGCCCCGGGACAGGGGGCTACGCAGTATTTT
CSAPGQGATQYF
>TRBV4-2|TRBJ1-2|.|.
TGTGCCAGCAGCCAAGAAGGGAAGGGCTCGGATGGCTACACCTTC
CASSQEGKGSDGYTF
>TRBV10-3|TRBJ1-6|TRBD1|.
TGTGCCATCAGTGATACAGGGGGCGCGGCCTATAATTCACCCCTCCACTTT
CAISDTGGAAYNSPLHF
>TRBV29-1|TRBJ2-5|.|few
TGCAGCGTTGAAGGTACTCCAGGGGAGACCCAGTACTTC
CSVEGTPGETQYF
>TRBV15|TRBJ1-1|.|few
TGTGCCACCAGCAGAGATAGGGCTGCTGAAGCTTTCTTT
CATSRDRAAEAFF
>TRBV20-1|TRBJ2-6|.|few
TGCAGTGCTAGCACCCAGGGAAACCCTGGGGCCAACGTCCTGACTTTC
CSASTQGNPGANVLTF
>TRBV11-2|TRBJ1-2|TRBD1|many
TGTGCCAGCAGCTTCCGACAGGGAGATGGCTACACCTTC
CASSFRQGDGYTF
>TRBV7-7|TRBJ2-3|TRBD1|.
TGTGCCAGCAGCTTGCGACAGGGACATCAAGATACGCAGTATTTT
CASSLRQGHQDTQYF
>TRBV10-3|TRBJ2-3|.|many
TGTGCCACCTCAGGGGATACGCAGTATTTT
CATSGDTQYF
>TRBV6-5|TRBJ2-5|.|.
TGTGCCAGCAGACCTGCCGACCCAGGAGAAGAGACCCAGTACTTC
CASRPADPGEETQYF
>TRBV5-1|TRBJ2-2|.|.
TGCGCCAGCAGCCCTACAGAAGCCGGGGAGCTGTTTTTT
CASSPTEAGELFF
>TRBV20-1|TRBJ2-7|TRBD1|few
TGCAGTGCTAGCCCCGGACAGGGGGGCTCCTACGAGCAGTACTTC
CSASPGQGGSYEQYF
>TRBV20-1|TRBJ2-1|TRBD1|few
TGCAGTGCTAGGGACCCCCGGCTGACAGGGACGGATGAGCAGTTCTTC
CSARDPRLTGTDEQFF
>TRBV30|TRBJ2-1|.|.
TGTGCCTGGACTGAGGTCAACTATGAGCAGTTCTTC
CAWTEVNYEQFF
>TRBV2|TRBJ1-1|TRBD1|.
TGTGCCAGCAAAAACAGGGGCACATACACTGAAGCTTTCTTT
CASKNRGTYTEAFF
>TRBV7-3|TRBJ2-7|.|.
TGTGCCAGCAGCTTACTGATAGGGGCCTACAATGAGCAGTACTTC
CASSLLIGAYNEQYF
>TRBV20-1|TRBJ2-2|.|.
TGCAGTGCTCATCAGGGGACCGGGGAGCTGTTTTTT
CSAHQGTGELFF
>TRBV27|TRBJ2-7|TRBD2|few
TGTGCCAGCAGCCTTAGCGGGGCCTCCTACGAGCAGTACTTC
CASSLSGASYEQYF
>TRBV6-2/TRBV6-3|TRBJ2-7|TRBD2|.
TGTGCCAGCTTTAACGGGGGGGCCTACGAGCAGTACTTC
CASFNGGAYEQYF
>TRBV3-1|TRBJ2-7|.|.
TGTGCCAGCAGCCTAGATACCGGGACACCTCGGCGCGAGCAGTACTTC
CASSLDTGTPRREQYF
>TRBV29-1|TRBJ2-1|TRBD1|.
TGCAGCGGGACAGGGAAGGGGAATGAGCAGTTCTTC
CSGTGKGNEQFF
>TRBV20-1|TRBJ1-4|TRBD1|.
TGCAGTGCTAGATGGGACAGGAACAATGAAAAACTGTTTTTT
CSARWDRNNEKLFF
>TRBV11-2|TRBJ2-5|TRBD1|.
TGTGCCAGCAGCTTAGAGGGGACAGTCCAAGAGACCCAGTACTTC
CASSLEGTVQETQYF
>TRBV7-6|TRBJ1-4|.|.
TGTGCCAGCAGCTTAGAGGAAGCATTTAATGAAAAACTGTTTTTT
CASSLEEAFNEKLFF
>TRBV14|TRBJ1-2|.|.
TGTGCCAGCAGCCAAGTAGGGTCGTTTGGCTACACCTTC
CASSQVGSFGYTF
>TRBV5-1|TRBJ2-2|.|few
TGCGCCAGCAGGACATCCGGGACACTCACCGGGGAGCTGTTTTTT
CASRTSGTLTGELFF
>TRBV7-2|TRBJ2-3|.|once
TGTGCCAGCAGCCCCCAGACAACTAGCACAGATACGCAGTATTTT
CASSPQTTSTDTQYF
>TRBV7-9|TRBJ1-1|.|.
TGTGCCAGCAGCGGGCGGGGGGGAGTGGACACTGAAGCTTTCTTT
CASSGRGGVDTEAFF
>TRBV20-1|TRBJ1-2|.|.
TGCAGTGCTTTAGTGGCAGGAGAGAACTATGGCTACACCTTC
CSALVAGENYGYTF
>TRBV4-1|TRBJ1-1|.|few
TGCGCCAGCAGCCTCGAACCCGACAGAATGAACACTGAAGCTTTCTTT
CASSLEPDRMNTEAFF
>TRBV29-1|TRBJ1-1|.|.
TGCAGCGTAACCCAGGGGCGCACTGAAGCTTTCTTT
CSVTQGRTEAFF
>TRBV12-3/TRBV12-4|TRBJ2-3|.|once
TGTGCCAGCAGTTTGGGGGCAGATATGCAGTATTTT
CASSLGADMQYF
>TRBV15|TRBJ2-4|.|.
TGTGCCACCAGCAGAGTGGGGGGCCTAGCCAAAAACATTCAGTACTTC
CATSRVGGLAKNIQYF
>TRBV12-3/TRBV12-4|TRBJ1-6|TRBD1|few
TGTGCCAGTGGGACAGGGAGGATTTCACCCCTCCACTTT
CASGTGRISPLHF
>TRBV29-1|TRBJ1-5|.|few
TGCAGCGTCAGAGGGGTCAATCAGCCCCAGCATTTT
CSVRGVNQPQHF
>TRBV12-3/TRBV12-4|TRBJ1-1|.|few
TGTGCCAGCAGTTTCTCGCTGAACACTGAAGCTTTCTTT
CASSFSLNTEAFF
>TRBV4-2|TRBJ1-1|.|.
TGTGCCAGCAGCCACGACGTACAGGACCATTTCTTT
CASSHDVQDHFF
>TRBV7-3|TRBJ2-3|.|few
TGTGCCGGCAGCTTAAACAGGGCCACAGATACGCAGTATTTT
CAGSLNRATDTQYF
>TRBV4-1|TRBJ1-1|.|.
TGCGCCAGCGGTCACCCCGGGGAGCGGGCTGAAGCTTTCTTT
CASGHPGERAEAFF
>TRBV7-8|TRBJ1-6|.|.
TGTGCCAGCAGCGACAATGGGGGTGGGAATTCACCCCTCCACTTT
CASSDNGGGNSPLHF